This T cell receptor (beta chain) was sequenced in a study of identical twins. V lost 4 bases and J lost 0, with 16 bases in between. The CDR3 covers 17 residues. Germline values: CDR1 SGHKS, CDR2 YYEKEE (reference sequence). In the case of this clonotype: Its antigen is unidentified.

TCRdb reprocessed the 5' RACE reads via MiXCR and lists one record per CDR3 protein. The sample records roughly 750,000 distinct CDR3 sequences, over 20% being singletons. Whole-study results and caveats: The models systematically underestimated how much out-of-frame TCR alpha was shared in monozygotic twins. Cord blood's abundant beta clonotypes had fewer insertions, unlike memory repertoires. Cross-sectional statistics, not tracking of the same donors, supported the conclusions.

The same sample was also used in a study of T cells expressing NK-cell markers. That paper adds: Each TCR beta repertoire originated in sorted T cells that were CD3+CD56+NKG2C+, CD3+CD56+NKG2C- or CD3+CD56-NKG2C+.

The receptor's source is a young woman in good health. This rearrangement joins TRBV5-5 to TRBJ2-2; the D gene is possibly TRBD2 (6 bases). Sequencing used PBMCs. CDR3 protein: CASSPWGSGANTGELFF. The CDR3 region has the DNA TGTGCCAGCAGCCCTTGGGGTAGCGGAGCGAACACCGGGGAGCTGTTTTTT.